This TCR beta chain was identified in a study of human T cells and chemical hapten exposure. Time point of the sample: pre-sensitization, week 0. Sample treatment: therapeutic diphenylcyclopropenone sensitization with weekly scalp DPC. Blood collection happened ahead of applying each patch test. In the original processing: The number of TCRs in each sample had a median of approximately 99,000 and spanned roughly 23,224 to 750,000. One entry per CDR3 protein results from TCRdb running MiXCR on the RACE reads. The V and J calls were not made by the authors but by TCRdb's processing. The table lists 120,000 or so distinct CDR3 sequences, about 13% of them singletons. This clonotype was observed many times. The CDR3 is 17 amino acids. The germline V gene has CDR1 SGHAT and CDR2 FQDESV (reference sequence). The V gene lost 5 bases and the J gene lost 4 bases, with 21 bases spanning the gap.

This receptor was obtained from a young woman with alopecia areata. Some clones in this sample may be carry-over from other donors' samples. The chain combines TRBV11-1 with TRBJ2-1, with D possibly matching TRBD2 (5 bases). Sequenced material: whole blood, taken in connection with sensitization to the hapten diphenylcyclopropenone (DPC). CDR3 sequence reads: CASSGGLRSLTYNEQFF. CDR3 coding DNA: TGTGCCAGCAGCGGCGGACTTAGGAGCCTTACGTACAATGAGCAGTTCTTC.